A selection of T cell receptor beta chains follows, all from one sample in a study of blood T cell repertoires in COVID-19. Generated by immunoSEQ multiplex PCR, the TCRdb table keeps only in-frame clones and is missing some. In the table there are some 73,000 clones, 65% to 85% of which are singletons. The sequencing sample was made of peripheral blood. Receptors were obtained from a woman aged 55-70 years with acute or convalescent COVID-19. Each CDR3 is given with its conserved first and last residue. Each record gives: clone size, J gene, V gene, D gene, CDR3 DNA, CDR3 protein. A D gene is named only where the DNA matches it firmly. Size tells how often a clone was seen (once, few, many) or the class of an expanded clone, and some rows leave it out.

size: -
J: TRBJ2-1
V: TRBV11-3
D: TRBD2
DNA: TGTGCCAGCAGCTTAGACCGCGGGCGTAGCGGGAGGGCCCAATCCTACAATGAGCAGTTCTTC
CDR3: CASSLDRGRSGRAQSYNEQFF

size: few
J: TRBJ1-5
V: TRBV5-5
D: -
DNA: TGTGCCAGCAGCGTAGTGTCAAGCAATCAGCCCCAGCATTTT
CDR3: CASSVVSSNQPQHF

size: -
J: TRBJ1-6
V: TRBV30
D: -
DNA: TGTGCCTGGGCGGACAGTCTCACCCTCCACTTT
CDR3: CAWADSLTLHF

size: -
J: TRBJ2-6
V: TRBV5-4
D: TRBD1
DNA: TGTGCCAGCAGCTTGGGGACAGGGGTCCCTGGGGCCAACGTCCTGACTTTC
CDR3: CASSLGTGVPGANVLTF

size: -
J: TRBJ1-6
V: TRBV6-5
D: -
DNA: TGTGCCAGCAGTTACAGGACAGATCTAAATAATTCACCCCTCCACTTT
CDR3: CASSYRTDLNNSPLHF

size: -
J: TRBJ2-5
V: TRBV2
D: -
DNA: TGTGCCAGCAGTTGGGCGGGATCGTACCAAGAGACCCAGTACTTC
CDR3: CASSWAGSYQETQYF

size: -
J: TRBJ2-7
V: TRBV2
D: -
DNA: TGTGCCAGCAGTGAGATTGAGGGAACCGAGCAGTACTTC
CDR3: CASSEIEGTEQYF

size: once
J: TRBJ1-4
V: TRBV4-1
D: -
DNA: TGCGCCAGCAGCCAAGATGACGGACACCCGAGCGAAAAACTGTTTTTT
CDR3: CASSQDDGHPSEKLFF

size: -
J: TRBJ2-1
V: TRBV7-6
D: -
DNA: TGTGCCAGCAGCTTAAAAACAGGGTCCTACAATGAGCAGTTCTTC
CDR3: CASSLKTGSYNEQFF

size: -
J: TRBJ2-1
V: TRBV5-4
D: -
DNA: TGTGCCAGCAGCTTGGACGCCACGAGCTCCTACAATGAGCAGTTCTTC
CDR3: CASSLDATSSYNEQFF

size: -
J: TRBJ1-4
V: TRBV5-6
D: -
DNA: TGTGCCAGCAGCTTACAGCAGCTTAATGAAAAACTGTTTTTT
CDR3: CASSLQQLNEKLFF

size: -
J: TRBJ2-3
V: TRBV5-1
D: TRBD1
DNA: TGCGCCAGCAGCCCCAAGACAGGGGGCGGAACAGATACGCAGTATTTT
CDR3: CASSPKTGGGTDTQYF

size: -
J: TRBJ2-1
V: TRBV6-5
D: TRBD2
DNA: TGTGCCAGCAACGGGAGGGCCTGGGATGAGCAGTTCTTC
CDR3: CASNGRAWDEQFF

size: -
J: TRBJ1-1
V: TRBV7-9
D: -
DNA: TGTGCCAGCAGCCTCGATTGGGGGGACACTGAAGCTTTCTTT
CDR3: CASSLDWGDTEAFF

size: -
J: TRBJ1-2
V: TRBV5-1
D: -
DNA: TGCGCCAGCAGCTTGGCCGAACAGGGCGCGTGGGCCTATGGCTACACCTTC
CDR3: CASSLAEQGAWAYGYTF

size: -
J: TRBJ2-1
V: TRBV5-1
D: -
DNA: TGCGCCAGCAGGGACTATCCCTCCAATGAGCAGTTCTTC
CDR3: CASRDYPSNEQFF

size: -
J: TRBJ1-2
V: TRBV12-3/TRBV12-4
D: TRBD1
DNA: TGTGCCAGCAGTCCTAGACAGGGAAGCGGCTACACCTTC
CDR3: CASSPRQGSGYTF

size: -
J: TRBJ1-4
V: TRBV7-9
D: -
DNA: TGTGCCAGCAGCAACAAGGAGGAGGGGCCAACTAATGAAAAACTGTTTTTT
CDR3: CASSNKEEGPTNEKLFF

size: -
J: TRBJ1-2
V: TRBV30
D: -
DNA: TGTGCCTGGAGTTATCGAGGACGGACTTTTTATGGCTACACCTTC
CDR3: CAWSYRGRTFYGYTF

size: -
J: TRBJ1-2
V: TRBV10-3
D: TRBD1
DNA: TGTGCCATCAGTGAAGTCCCGGGGACAGGATATGGCTACACCTTC
CDR3: CAISEVPGTGYGYTF

size: -
J: TRBJ1-1
V: TRBV9
D: -
DNA: TGTGCCAGCAGCTCAATCCCGCGGAAATTGAACACTGAAGCTTTCTTT
CDR3: CASSSIPRKLNTEAFF

size: -
J: TRBJ1-6
V: TRBV10-3
D: -
DNA: TGTGCCATCAGCGGCGCGACAGGCCATTCACCCCTCCACTTT
CDR3: CAISGATGHSPLHF

size: -
J: TRBJ1-3
V: TRBV5-1
D: -
DNA: TGCGCCAGCAGCTTGGTAGCCGGGGCTGGAAACACCATATATTTT
CDR3: CASSLVAGAGNTIYF

size: -
J: TRBJ2-1
V: TRBV27
D: TRBD2
DNA: TGTGCCAGCAGTTTAAGAATGCCGCTAGCGGGAGAGACCTACAATGAGCAGTTCTTC
CDR3: CASSLRMPLAGETYNEQFF

size: -
J: TRBJ2-3
V: TRBV5-1
D: -
DNA: TGCGCCAGCAGCCTCACAGGTCCCGATACGCAGTATTTT
CDR3: CASSLTGPDTQYF

size: -
J: TRBJ1-1
V: TRBV30
D: -
DNA: TGTGCCTGGAGTGCGGGAGGGGGTACTGAAGCTTTCTTT
CDR3: CAWSAGGGTEAFF

size: -
J: TRBJ2-5
V: TRBV30
D: -
DNA: TGTGCCTGGAGTACAGGGAACGTAGAGACCCAGTACTTC
CDR3: CAWSTGNVETQYF

size: -
J: TRBJ1-2
V: TRBV3-1/TRBV3-2
D: TRBD1
DNA: TGTGCCAGCAGCCTCATTTCTCAGGGGGCGCACGGCTACACCTTC
CDR3: CASSLISQGAHGYTF

size: -
J: TRBJ1-1
V: TRBV3-1/TRBV3-2
D: -
DNA: TGTGCCAGCAGCCCAGAGGTAGCCACTGAAGCTTTCTTT
CDR3: CASSPEVATEAFF

size: -
J: TRBJ2-3
V: TRBV7-9
D: -
DNA: TGTGCCAGCAGCTCGACAGATAGCACAGATACGCAGTATTTT
CDR3: CASSSTDSTDTQYF

size: -
J: TRBJ2-7
V: TRBV5-1
D: TRBD2
DNA: TGCGCCAGCAGCATTTCTAGCGGGAGCTACGAGCAGTACTTC
CDR3: CASSISSGSYEQYF

size: -
J: TRBJ1-4
V: TRBV5-1
D: TRBD1
DNA: TGCGCCAGCAGCTCACAGGGGTTGGGGGAAAAACTGTTTTTT
CDR3: CASSSQGLGEKLFF

size: -
J: TRBJ1-3
V: TRBV14
D: -
DNA: TGTGCCAGCAGCGCGAGGTTATTCTCTGGAAACACCATATATTTT
CDR3: CASSARLFSGNTIYF

size: few
J: TRBJ2-4
V: TRBV7-9
D: -
DNA: TGTGCCAGCAGCTCGCAGAGGGGGGGCAAAAACATTCAGTACTTC
CDR3: CASSSQRGGKNIQYF

size: -
J: TRBJ1-5
V: TRBV19
D: -
DNA: TGTGCCAGTAGTATGACAGGTAATCAGCCCCAGCATTTT
CDR3: CASSMTGNQPQHF

size: -
J: TRBJ1-1
V: TRBV27
D: -
DNA: TGTGCCAGCAGAAAACAAGACATAAACACTGAAGCTTTCTTT
CDR3: CASRKQDINTEAFF

size: few
J: TRBJ1-3
V: TRBV7-2
D: TRBD1
DNA: TGTGCCAGTGCGACAGGGCCCTCTGGAAACACCATATATTTT
CDR3: CASATGPSGNTIYF

size: few
J: TRBJ2-2
V: TRBV28
D: -
DNA: TGTGCCACAAACGGACGGGAGAACACCGGGGAGCTGTTTTTT
CDR3: CATNGRENTGELFF

size: -
J: TRBJ1-2
V: TRBV11-2
D: -
DNA: TGTGCCAGCAGCTCCCTGGTGGGCTCCCGGCAAGGCTACACCTTC
CDR3: CASSSLVGSRQGYTF

size: -
J: TRBJ1-2
V: TRBV28
D: -
DNA: TGTGCCAGCACCCACGAGCGGACCCTAGCCTATAACTATGGCTACACCTTC
CDR3: CASTHERTLAYNYGYTF

size: -
J: TRBJ1-1
V: TRBV6-5
D: TRBD1
DNA: TGTGCCAGCAGTCGCCGGACAGGTGAAGCTTTCTTT
CDR3: CASSRRTGEAFF

size: once
J: TRBJ1-1
V: TRBV6-5
D: -
DNA: TGTGCCAGCAGCCTAACTGATGTGACTGAAGCTTTCTTT
CDR3: CASSLTDVTEAFF